These T cell receptor beta chains were read from a single sample in a study of blood T cell repertoires in COVID-19. The protocol was immunoSEQ multiplex PCR, while the TCRdb copy is restricted to in-frame clones and leaves out a portion. The table lists some 31,000 clones, roughly nine tenths of them singletons. Sequenced sample: peripheral blood. Receptors originate from a human donor with active COVID-19. The donor label of this sample is uncertain. Each CDR3 is given with its conserved first and last residue. Fields, in order: D gene, J gene, clone size, CDR3 length, V gene, CDR3 protein, CDR3 DNA. A D gene is named only where the DNA matches it firmly. Only part of the rows carry a size: once, few, many, or a class if the clone is expanded.

>TRBD2|TRBJ2-7|.|17|TRBV7-6
CASSLAITSGVSYEQYF
TGTGCCAGCAGCTTAGCGATAACTAGCGGGGTATCCTACGAGCAGTACTTC
>.|TRBJ2-3|few|14|TRBV6-1
CASSELEFADTQYF
TGTGCCAGCAGTGAACTCGAGTTTGCAGATACGCAGTATTTT
>TRBD2|TRBJ2-3|.|15|TRBV7-2
CASSSTLAGADTQYF
TGTGCCAGCAGCTCGACCCTAGCGGGAGCAGATACGCAGTATTTT
>TRBD2|TRBJ2-2|.|16|TRBV5-5
CASSPTSNALTGELFF
TGTGCCAGCAGCCCGACTAGCAACGCGTTGACCGGGGAGCTGTTTTTT
>TRBD2|TRBJ2-5|once|13|TRBV19
CASSYSGRETQYF
TGTGCCAGTAGTTATAGCGGGAGAGAGACCCAGTACTTC
>TRBD2|TRBJ2-1|once|16|TRBV2
CASSATSGGTYNEQFF
TGTGCCAGCAGTGCCACTAGCGGGGGGACTTACAATGAGCAGTTCTTC
>TRBD1|TRBJ1-6|few|14|TRBV28
CASSSTGGVSPLHF
TGTGCCAGCAGTTCGACAGGGGGCGTTTCACCCCTCCACTTT
>.|TRBJ2-1|.|17|TRBV19
CASSTSGLWSSYNEQFF
TGTGCCAGTAGTACCTCGGGACTGTGGAGCTCCTACAATGAGCAGTTCTTC
>.|TRBJ2-3|.|13|TRBV19
CASSPTSTDTQYF
TGTGCCAGTAGTCCCACTAGCACAGATACGCAGTATTTT
>.|TRBJ2-7|.|15|TRBV10-1
CASSEGVGVGYEQYF
TGCGCCAGCAGTGAGGGCGTAGGGGTGGGCTACGAGCAGTACTTC
>TRBD1|TRBJ1-2|.|14|TRBV24-1
CATSERDSHYGYTF
TGTGCCACCAGTGAGAGGGACAGCCACTATGGCTACACCTTC
>.|TRBJ2-5|.|14|TRBV30
CAWSQLEGRETQYF
TGTGCCTGGAGTCAGCTCGAGGGGAGGGAGACCCAGTACTTC
>.|TRBJ1-6|.|12|TRBV12-3/TRBV12-4
CASSLGASPLHF
TGTGCCAGCAGTTTGGGGGCTTCACCCCTCCACTTT
>TRBD2|TRBJ2-5|.|16|TRBV7-3
CASSPSRGGLQETQYF
TGTGCCAGCAGCCCCTCGCGGGGGGGCCTCCAAGAGACCCAGTACTTC
>TRBD2|TRBJ2-1|.|18|TRBV18
CASSPLGASGVLYNEQFF
TGTGCCAGCTCACCCCTTGGGGCTAGCGGGGTTCTCTACAATGAGCAGTTCTTC
>.|TRBJ2-1|.|13|TRBV7-3
CASSLDSPGEQFF
TGTGCCAGCAGCCTGGACTCCCCCGGCGAGCAGTTCTTC
>.|TRBJ1-2|.|14|TRBV21-1
CASSKGQGNYGYTF
TGTGCCAGCAGCAAAGGACAGGGAAACTATGGCTACACCTTC
>TRBD1|TRBJ2-7|.|13|TRBV19
CASSSGQTYEQYF
TGTGCCAGTAGTTCGGGACAGACCTACGAGCAGTACTTC
>TRBD2|TRBJ2-3|once|16|TRBV27
CASSLSGTSGRATQYF
TGTGCCAGCAGTTTATCGGGGACTAGCGGGAGGGCTACGCAGTATTTT
>TRBD1|TRBJ2-1|.|14|TRBV19
CASSMRGQVPEQFF
TGTGCCAGTAGTATGCGGGGACAGGTCCCTGAGCAGTTCTTC
>TRBD1|TRBJ1-4|.|14|TRBV7-9
CAWITGESNEKLFF
TGTGCCTGGATAACAGGGGAGAGTAATGAAAAACTGTTTTTT
>.|TRBJ2-2|.|15|TRBV19
CASSTLATNTGELFF
TGTGCCAGTAGTACCCTAGCGACAAACACCGGGGAGCTGTTTTTT
>TRBD1|TRBJ1-5|once|16|TRBV7-9
CASSRTGASANQPQHF
TGTGCCAGCAGCCGGACAGGGGCTTCGGCCAATCAGCCCCAGCATTTT
>.|TRBJ2-7|few|14|TRBV7-2
CASSTNSGIYEQYF
TGTGCCAGCAGCACAAACTCAGGTATCTACGAGCAGTACTTC
>.|TRBJ1-2|.|13|TRBV12-3/TRBV12-4
CASTLGGANGYTF
TGTGCCAGCACTCTAGGGGGGGCGAATGGCTACACCTTC
>.|TRBJ2-3|.|16|TRBV10-1
CASSESVRTFTDTQYF
TGCGCCAGCAGTGAGTCCGTTCGGACTTTCACAGATACGCAGTATTTT
>.|TRBJ2-3|.|14|TRBV6-5
CASSYSEGPDTQYF
TGTGCCAGCAGTTACTCGGAGGGCCCAGATACGCAGTATTTT
>TRBD2|TRBJ2-1|.|15|TRBV7-2
CASSPQGLLGDEQFF
TGTGCCAGCAGCCCCCAGGGACTACTCGGGGATGAGCAGTTCTTC
>TRBD2|TRBJ2-5|few|17|TRBV3-1/TRBV3-2
CASSRRSGGILQETQYF
TGTGCCAGCAGCCGGAGGAGCGGGGGGATCCTTCAAGAGACCCAGTACTTC
>.|TRBJ2-2|.|16|TRBV6-5
CASSYFEGEGTGELFF
TGTGCCAGCAGTTACTTCGAGGGAGAAGGAACCGGGGAGCTGTTTTTT
>TRBD2|TRBJ2-5|once|14|TRBV6-5
CASTPGGGQETQYF
TGTGCCAGCACCCCGGGAGGGGGTCAAGAGACCCAGTACTTC
>.|TRBJ2-1|.|15|TRBV6-6
CASSYESYVEGEQFF
TGTGCCAGCAGTTACGAATCTTACGTGGAGGGTGAGCAGTTCTTC
>.|TRBJ2-7|.|12|TRBV30
CAWSDRSYEQYF
TGTGCCTGGAGTGACAGGAGCTACGAGCAGTACTTC
>.|TRBJ2-7|.|14|TRBV6-6
CASSYSTASYEQYF
TGTGCCAGCAGTTACTCTACAGCATCCTACGAGCAGTACTTC
>.|TRBJ2-5|.|15|TRBV2
CASGAGTIHEETQYF
TGTGCCAGCGGAGCCGGGACAATTCACGAAGAGACCCAGTACTTC
>.|TRBJ2-5|.|11|TRBV2
CASSEIRTQYF
TGTGCCAGCAGTGAGATTAGAACCCAGTACTTC
>.|TRBJ1-1|.|12|TRBV3-1/TRBV3-2
CASSLMNTEAFF
TGTGCCAGCAGCCTTATGAACACTGAAGCTTTCTTT
>.|TRBJ1-1|.|11|TRBV2
CASIGGVEAFF
TGTGCCAGCATTGGGGGCGTTGAAGCTTTCTTT
>TRBD1|TRBJ2-3|.|17|TRBV27
CASSPGTGFLNTDTQYF
TGTGCCAGCAGTCCCGGGACAGGGTTTTTAAACACAGATACGCAGTATTTT
>.|TRBJ2-1|.|15|TRBV5-4
CASSLATRGNNEQFF
TGTGCCAGCAGTCTGGCGACCAGGGGAAACAATGAGCAGTTCTTC
>TRBD2|TRBJ2-2|once|18|TRBV7-6
CASSLGLAGLPNTGELFF
TGTGCCAGCAGCTTAGGGCTAGCGGGGCTACCTAACACCGGGGAGCTGTTTTTT
>.|TRBJ1-1|.|14|TRBV5-1
CASSFRVRDTEAFF
TGCGCCAGCAGCTTCAGGGTAAGGGACACTGAAGCTTTCTTT